This T cell receptor beta chain came from a study of OX40 agonist ivuxolimab in advanced cancers. About the study: Ivuxolimab, an antibody that agonizes OX40 (CD134), was administered to the patients.

Here immunoSEQ multiplex PCR was the method, and the copy in TCRdb shows in-frame clones only, minus some. The sample lists roughly 20,000 clones; 79% were seen once. V was pared by 4 bases and J by 3 bases, with 11 bases between. Germline lookup yields CDR1 SGHDT and CDR2 YYEEEE. The CDR3 sequence is 13 residues long. This clone has a handful of counts. The TCR sequence derives from an adult with an advanced solid tumor such as melanoma, head and neck, liver or kidney cancer. The sample here was CD4+ or CD8+ T cells sorted from blood, taken in a trial of the OX40 agonist ivuxolimab. The gene calls are TRBV5-6 and TRBJ2-7; D remains unclear. The CDR3 region has the DNA TGTGCCAGCAGCCTCGGACCCGGCTACGAGCAGTACTTC. Protein sequence: CASSLGPGYEQYF.